The entry below gives a single T cell receptor (beta chain) sequence along with its context. The target antigen is unknown. The data belong to a study of post-analysis software for immune sequencing data. Study-wide context: The disease courses spanned relapsing-remitting, secondary progressive and progressive-relapsing forms of multiple sclerosis.

Findings and limits, study-wide: Multiple sclerosis patients showed significantly lower normalized Chao1 diversity than controls did. Four to six TRBV segments (TRBV5-6, TRBV5-1 and TRBV20-1 among them) occurred more frequently in patients than in controls.

Incorporated into the TCR beta cDNA libraries were unique molecular identifiers, which served to reduce PCR and sequencing biases. Starting from roughly 1.1 to 9.2 million T cells, the study yielded approximately 500,000 cDNA molecules. TCRdb used MiXCR to reprocess the PCR reads, holding one entry per CDR3 protein. The sample shows roughly 410,000 distinct CDR3 sequences, about a third of them seen only once. There are 14 residues in the CDR3. Germline loops: CDR1 MNHEY, CDR2 SVGAGI. V lost 6 bases, J lost 4 bases, and 7 bases stayed unmatched. Sequencing was performed on blood. The V and J genes are TRBV6-5 and TRBJ1-2, with 8 nucleotides matching TRBD1. The receptor was derived from a girl under 18 with multiple sclerosis. CDR3 bases: TGTGCCAGCAGGATTCCGGGACAGGCCTATGGCTACACCTTC. Its translation is CASRIPGQAYGYTF.